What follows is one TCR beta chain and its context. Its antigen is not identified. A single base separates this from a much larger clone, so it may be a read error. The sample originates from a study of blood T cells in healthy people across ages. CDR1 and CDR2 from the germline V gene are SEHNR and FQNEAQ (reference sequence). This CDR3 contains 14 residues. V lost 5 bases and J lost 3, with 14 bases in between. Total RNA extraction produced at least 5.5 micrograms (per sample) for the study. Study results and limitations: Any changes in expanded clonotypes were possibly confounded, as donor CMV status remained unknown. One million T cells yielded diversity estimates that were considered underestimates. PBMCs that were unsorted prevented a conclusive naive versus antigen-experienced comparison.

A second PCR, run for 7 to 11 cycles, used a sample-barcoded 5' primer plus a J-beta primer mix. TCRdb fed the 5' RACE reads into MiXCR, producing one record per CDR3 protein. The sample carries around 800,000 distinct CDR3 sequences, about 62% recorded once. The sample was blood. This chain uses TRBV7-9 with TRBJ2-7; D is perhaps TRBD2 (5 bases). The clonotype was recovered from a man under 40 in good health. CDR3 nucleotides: TGTGCCAGCAGCGTAGAGGGCAACCGCTACGAGCAGTACTTC. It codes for CASSVEGNRYEQYF.